Each of the 30 T cell receptor beta chains below was sequenced from the same sample in a study of identical twins. TCRdb passed the 5' RACE reads through MiXCR, listing each CDR3 protein once. Of about 500,000 distinct CDR3 sequences detected, about 13% appear once; the ten largest clones hold approximately 0.9%. These same data were also listed under a study on yellow fever vaccine responses in identical twins.

Specimen: CD4+ T cells sorted from blood. The receptors come from a woman aged 18 to 35 in good health.

This rearrangement joins TRBV12-3 or TRBV12-4 to TRBJ1-4; 7 bases align to TRBD1. With V trimmed by 5 bases and J by 7 bases, 10 bases remained unmatched. CDR3 length: 15 amino acids. The CDR3 DNA follows: TGTGCCAGCAGTCCCAAACAGGGGAGGGGTGAAAAACTGTTTTTT. Protein product: CASSPKQGRGEKLFF.

The chain employs TRBV20-1 and TRBJ2-7; D uncertain. This CDR3 spans 14 amino acids. From germline, CDR1 is DFQATT and CDR2 SNEGSKA (reference sequence). V was pared by 2 bases and J by 9 bases, with 20 bases between. The chain's CDR3 is CSARRRIEPERQYF. The DNA of the CDR3 is TGCAGTGCTAGAAGACGGATCGAACCCGAGCGGCAGTACTTC.

The genes are TRBV20-1 and TRBJ2-6, with 8 bases fitting TRBD1. This CDR3 spans 17 amino acids. V shed 6 bases and J 4 bases; nucleotides not matched to a gene: 14. CDR1 and CDR2 (germline): DFQATT, SNEGSKA (reference sequence). DNA of the CDR3: TGCAGTGCCCGGGACAGGAGAGTCCTCCGGGGGGCCAACGTCCTGACTTTC. The encoded protein is CSARDRRVLRGANVLTF.

This clonotype has at least ten counts. The genes are TRBV6-5 and TRBJ2-7, with 12 bases identical to TRBD1. V was clipped by 4 bases and J by 7 bases; unmatched bases: 5. This CDR3 region has 14 residues. The germline V gene has CDR1 MNHEY and CDR2 SVGAGI. The CDR3 region has the DNA TGTGCCAGCAGTTCGGGACAGGGGGCAGGGGAGCAGTACTTC. Translation: CASSSGQGAGEQYF.

The rearrangement uses TRBV9 and TRBJ2-3; TRBD2 aligns across 13 bases. V was clipped by 4 bases and J by 5 bases; unmatched bases: 4. Germline CDR1 and CDR2: SGDLS and YYNGEE. There are 15 residues in the CDR3. CDR3 amino acids: CASSTRTSGRDTQYF. The CDR3 DNA reads TGTGCCAGCAGCACGCGGACTAGCGGGAGAGATACGCAGTATTTT.

The CDR3 sequence is CASNLSGTSGRRETQYF. DNA of the CDR3: TGTGCCAGCAACCTCTCCGGGACTAGCGGGAGAAGGGAGACCCAGTACTTC. This chain connects TRBV2 to TRBJ2-5; 14 bases match TRBD2. Germline V lookup: CDR1 SNHLY, CDR2 FYNNEI. CDR3 size: 17 residues. The trim removed 7 bases at V and 5 bases at J, leaving 12 bases unmatched. The entire variable domain, with the rest obtained from reference TRBV2 and TRBJ2-5, is as follows: EPEVTQTPSHQVTQMGQEVILRCVPISNHLYFYWYRQILGQKVEFLVSFYNNEISEKSEIFDDQFSVERPDGSNFTLKIRSTKLEDSAMYFCASNLSGTSGRRETQYFGPGTRLLVL.

This clonotype occurred many times. The V and J genes are TRBV6-2 or TRBV6-3 and TRBJ2-7; 9 positions agree with TRBD2. Trimming cost V 0 bases and J 1 base; bases outside gene matches: 1. Germline CDR1 reads MNHEY; CDR2 reads SVGEGT. This CDR3 region has 15 residues. CDR3 residues: CASSYSTSGSYEQYF. DNA for the CDR3: TGTGCCAGCAGTTACTCGACTAGCGGTTCCTACGAGCAGTACTTC.

This clonotype came up many times. V usage is TRBV9 and J usage is TRBJ2-2; 8 bases fit TRBD2. There are 19 residues in the CDR3. Germline CDR1 is SGDLS and CDR2 is YYNGEE. Trimming cost V 1 base and J 2 bases; bases outside gene matches: 13. The CDR3 loop reads CASSVTTSVPGLNTGELFF. The CDR3 region has the DNA TGTGCCAGCAGCGTAACGACTAGCGTCCCTGGATTAAACACCGGGGAGCTGTTTTTT.

This clonotype was seen more than once but under ten times. The V call is TRBV11-1, the J call TRBJ1-1; D might be TRBD1 (5 bases). Trimming took 2 bases from V and 0 from J, leaving 22 bases between them. Germline values: CDR1 SGHAT, CDR2 FQDESV (reference sequence). This CDR3 is built from 19 residues. The CDR3 loop is CASSLLYQGGGKMNTEAFF. The CDR3 DNA reads TGTGCCAGCAGCTTATTGTACCAGGGAGGCGGAAAAATGAACACTGAAGCTTTCTTT.

The V gene is TRBV12-3 or TRBV12-4, the J gene TRBJ2-1; TRBD2 aligns across 8 bases. CDR3 length: 17 amino acids. The V and J ends lost 6 bases and 4 bases, in that order; junction bases with no gene match: 14. The CDR3 loop is CASSPSGRGALYNEQFF. In DNA, the CDR3 is TGTGCCAGCAGCCCCTCCGGGAGGGGGGCTTTATACAATGAGCAGTTCTTC.

This clonotype appeared many times. The CDR3 sequence is CSARVPGTRSRNEQFF. CDR3 sequence (DNA): TGCAGTGCTAGAGTCCCCGGGACTAGGTCGAGAAATGAGCAGTTCTTC. The V gene is TRBV20-1, the J gene TRBJ2-1; 8 nucleotides line up with TRBD2. Trimming cost V 1 base and J 7 bases; bases outside gene matches: 12. The CDR3 length is 16 residues. Per the germline V gene, CDR1 is DFQATT and CDR2 is SNEGSKA (reference sequence).

This clonotype was recorded a few times. The chain recombines TRBV6-2 or TRBV6-3 with TRBJ2-5; 9 positions agree with TRBD2. Germline assignment: CDR1 MNHEY and CDR2 SVGEGT. The CDR3 spans 16 residues. The junction had 12 bases not matched to a gene; V was cut back by 6 bases and J by 4 bases. CDR3 loop: CASSPRSGGLRETQYF. The CDR3 coding sequence is TGTGCCAGCAGCCCTAGGAGCGGGGGGCTCAGAGAGACCCAGTACTTC.

A few counts support this clonotype. This CDR3 is CASSQGRDRGNIQYF. The CDR3 nucleotides are TGTGCCAGCAGCCAAGGTCGGGACAGGGGGAACATTCAGTACTTC. The chain joins TRBV3-1 to TRBJ2-4; 11 bases agree with TRBD1. CDR3 size: 15 residues. Germline CDR1 and CDR2: LGHDT and YNNKEL (reference sequence). V lost 1 base and J lost 7; bases outside the gene matches: 3.

This chain joins TRBV21-1 and TRBJ2-1; the table's D call, TRBD2, was not checked against the DNA. TRBV21-1 is a pseudogene locus. The CDR3 sequence is 17 residues long. The CDR3 sequence: CASSKARSGGPGNEQFF. CDR3 nucleotides: TGTGCCAGCAGCAAAGCGCGATCGGGGGGGCCGGGGAATGAGCAGTTCTTC.

This clonotype appeared many times. This chain links TRBV15 with TRBJ2-7; D gene uncertain. This CDR3 contains 14 residues. Trimming took 0 bases from V and 1 from J, leaving 7 bases between them. In germline, CDR1 is LNHNV, CDR2 YYDKDF (reference sequence). The CDR3, as DNA: TGTGCCACCAGCAGAGACCGAGCTTCCTACGAGCAGTACTTC. It encodes CATSRDRASYEQYF.

The CDR3 region has the DNA TGTGCCAGCAGGTTAACAGGGGCGGGGGAGCAGTACTTC. As protein: CASRLTGAGEQYF. The chain has TRBV27 and TRBJ2-7; possible D gene TRBD1, 7 bases. The CDR3 is 13 amino acids. V was pared by 6 bases and J by 7 bases, with 16 bases between. Germline V lookup: CDR1 MNHEY, CDR2 SMNVEV (reference sequence).

The gene calls are TRBV12-3 or TRBV12-4 and TRBJ2-3, with TRBD2 matching over 11 bases. The V and J ends lost 10 bases and 6 bases, in that order; junction bases with no gene match: 21. This CDR3 has 18 amino acids. The CDR3 here is CAICLMLAGGLMRDTQYF. The CDR3 DNA follows: TGTGCCATCTGTTTAATGCTAGCGGGGGGCCTCATGAGGGATACGCAGTATTTT.

The gene calls are TRBV6-2 or TRBV6-3 and TRBJ2-2; D remains unclear. CDR3 length: 14 amino acids. V shed 7 bases and J shed 1 base, with 10 bases lying between them. Per the germline V gene, CDR1 is MNHEY and CDR2 is SVGEGT. This chain's CDR3 is CASTIWGNTGELFF. The CDR3 region has the DNA TGTGCCAGCACGATTTGGGGGAACACCGGGGAGCTGTTTTTT.

The chain links TRBV7-9 to TRBJ2-3; D may be TRBD1 (6 bases). V was trimmed by 3 bases and J by 1 base, leaving 14 bases between them. The germline gives CDR1 SEHNR, CDR2 FQNEAQ (reference sequence). The CDR3 is 16 residues long. The CDR3 DNA follows: TGTGCCAGCAGCTTCCCTTCTGGACAGCGCACAGATACGCAGTATTTT. Amino acids: CASSFPSGQRTDTQYF.

The chain combines TRBV28 with TRBJ2-7, with D unresolved. This CDR3 spans 11 amino acids. Germline V gene data show CDR1 as MDHEN and CDR2 as SYDVKM. V lost 5 bases, J lost 6 bases, and 8 bases lay in between. The CDR3 nucleotides read TGTGCCAGCAGTACCCCATCCGAGCAGTACTTC. Translation: CASSTPSEQYF.

Only a few counts were recorded for this clonotype. The V call is TRBV6-5, the J call TRBJ2-2, with 10 bases fitting TRBD2. This CDR3 is built from 15 residues. Germline V CDR1 and CDR2: MNHEY, SVGAGI. V trimming: 2 bases; J trimming: 7 bases; junction bases outside the gene matches: 4. The CDR3 loop is CASSYGLAGVGELFF. CDR3 DNA sequence: TGTGCCAGCAGTTACGGGCTAGCGGGAGTCGGGGAGCTGTTTTTT.

This clonotype was counted a single time. The chain links TRBV6-2 or TRBV6-3 to TRBJ2-1; 10 bases line up with TRBD2. J lost 1 base, V lost 7 bases, and 7 bases had no gene match. The CDR3 runs to 16 residues. Germline V gene data show CDR1 as MNHEY and CDR2 as SVGEGT. The CDR3 spells CASIESGLASYNEQFF. CDR3 coding DNA: TGTGCCAGCATAGAGTCGGGACTAGCGTCCTACAATGAGCAGTTCTTC.

This clonotype was seen a handful of times. The V and J genes are TRBV20-1 and TRBJ2-7; the match to TRBD2 covers 7 bases. The CDR3 covers 15 residues. V dropped 3 bases and J dropped 4; count of bases not matched to a gene: 12. Germline CDR1 and CDR2: DFQATT and SNEGSKA (reference sequence). CDR3 region: CSASLPGGRSYEQYF. In DNA form, the CDR3 reads TGCAGTGCTAGCCTCCCCGGCGGGAGAAGTTACGAGCAGTACTTC.

The V and J genes are TRBV20-1 and TRBJ2-5; D gene uncertain. V shed 2 bases and J shed 3 bases, with 4 bases lying between them. There are 11 residues in the CDR3. CDR1 DFQATT and CDR2 SNEGSKA come from the germline V gene (reference sequence). In DNA form, the CDR3 reads TGCAGTGCTAGATCGAAAGAGACCCAGTACTTC. Amino acids: CSARSKETQYF.

The rearrangement links TRBV20-1 to TRBJ1-5; 8 bases fit TRBD1. The CDR3 contains 13 residues. V was pared by 6 bases and J by 4 bases, with 5 bases of the junction left unmatched. Germline lookup yields CDR1 DFQATT and CDR2 SNEGSKA (reference sequence). For the CDR3, the DNA is TGCAGTGCAGGACAGGGTCCAAATCAGCCCCAGCATTTT. The encoded protein is CSAGQGPNQPQHF.

The table lists this clonotype with many counts. The chain couples TRBV7-8 to TRBJ2-5, with 7 bases lining up with TRBD1. V shed 1 base and J 4 bases; nucleotides not matched to a gene: 3. The CDR3 has 14 residues. In germline, CDR1 is SGHVS, CDR2 FQNEAQ. CDR3 protein: CASSLGGTAETQYF. CDR3 nucleotides: TGTGCCAGCAGCTTAGGTGGGACAGCAGAGACCCAGTACTTC. Together with reference TRBV7-8 and TRBJ2-5, the CDR3 gives the full variable domain: GAGVSQSPRYKVAKRGQDVALRCDPISGHVSLFWYQQALGQGPEFLTYFQNEAQLDKSGLPSDRFFAERPEGSVSTLKIQRTQQEDSAVYLCASSLGGTAETQYFGPGTRLLVL.

For this clonotype: A read error may produce the germline difference seen at one junction end. The chain combines TRBV10-3 with TRBJ2-3; 8 nucleotides line up with TRBD2. The CDR3 is 14 amino acids. Germline CDR1 ENHRY, CDR2 SYGVKD. The CDR3 reads CAIATSGNTDRQYF. The CDR3 region has the DNA TGTGCCATCGCCACTAGCGGAAACACAGATAGGCAGTATTTT.

V usage is TRBV7-2 and J usage is TRBJ2-3; possibly TRBD1 for D (5 bases). CDR1 and CDR2 (germline): SGHTA, FQGNSA. V was clipped by 5 bases and J by 6 bases, with 15 bases between them. This CDR3 is 14 amino acids long. The DNA for the CDR3 is TGTGCCAGCAGCACAGGACACGGCCGGGATACGCAGTATTTT. Its translation: CASSTGHGRDTQYF.

CDR3 residues: CASSEGFNQPQHF. In nucleotides, the CDR3 is TGCGCCAGCAGTGAGGGATTCAATCAGCCCCAGCATTTT. J is TRBJ1-5 and V is TRBV10-2; D is uncertain. This CDR3 is 13 amino acids long. Germline V gene sequence: CDR1 WSHSY, CDR2 SAAADI. Trimming pared 2 bases from V and 3 bases from J, leaving 5 bases between.

This clonotype was recorded a few times. The V call is TRBV5-1, the J call TRBJ1-1; no definite D call. The CDR3 has 14 amino acids. Germline CDR1 is SGHRS and CDR2 is YFSETQ. The V end lost 1 base, the J end lost 0 bases, and 7 bases lay between the germline ends. The CDR3 protein is CASSLMLMNTEAFF. The CDR3 DNA reads as TGCGCCAGCAGCTTGATGCTGATGAACACTGAAGCTTTCTTT.